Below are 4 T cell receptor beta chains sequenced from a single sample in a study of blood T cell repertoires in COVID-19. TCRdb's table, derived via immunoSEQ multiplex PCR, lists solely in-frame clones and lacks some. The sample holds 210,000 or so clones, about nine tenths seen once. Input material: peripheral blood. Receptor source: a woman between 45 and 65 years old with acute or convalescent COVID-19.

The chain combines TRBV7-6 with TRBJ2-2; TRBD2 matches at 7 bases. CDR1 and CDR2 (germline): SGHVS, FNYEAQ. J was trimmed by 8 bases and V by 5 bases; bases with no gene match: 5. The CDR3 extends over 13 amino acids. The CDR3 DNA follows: TGTGCCAGCAGCCTAACTAGCGCAGGGGAGCTGTTTTTT. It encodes CASSLTSAGELFF.

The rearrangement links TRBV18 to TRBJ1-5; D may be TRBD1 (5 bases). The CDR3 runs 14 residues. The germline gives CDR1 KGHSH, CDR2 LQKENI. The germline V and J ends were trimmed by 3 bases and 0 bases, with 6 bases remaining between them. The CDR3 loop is CASSPQGSNQPQHF. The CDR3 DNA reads TGTGCCAGCTCACCTCAGGGTAGCAATCAGCCCCAGCATTTT. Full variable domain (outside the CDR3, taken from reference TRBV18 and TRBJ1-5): NAGVMQNPRHLVRRRGQEARLRCSPMKGHSHVYWYRQLPEEGLKFMVYLQKENIIDESGMPKERFSAEFPKEGPSILRIQQVVRGDSAAYFCASSPQGSNQPQHFGDGTRLSIL.

CDR3 loop: CASSEPLTGTGELFF. CDR3 sequence (DNA): TGTGCCAGCAGTGAACCGTTGACAGGGACCGGGGAGCTGTTTTTT. The chain is built from TRBV6-1 and TRBJ2-2, with TRBD1 identical over 7 bases. The trim removed 2 bases at V and 5 bases at J, leaving 5 bases unmatched. The CDR3 extends over 15 amino acids. From germline, CDR1 is MNHNS and CDR2 SASEGT.

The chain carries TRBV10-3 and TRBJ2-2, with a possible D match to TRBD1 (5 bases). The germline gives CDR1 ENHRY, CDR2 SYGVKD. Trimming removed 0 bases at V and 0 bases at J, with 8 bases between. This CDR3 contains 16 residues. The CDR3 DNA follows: TGTGCCATCAGTGAGTCGGCGACAGCGAACACCGGGGAGCTGTTTTTT. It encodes CAISESATANTGELFF.